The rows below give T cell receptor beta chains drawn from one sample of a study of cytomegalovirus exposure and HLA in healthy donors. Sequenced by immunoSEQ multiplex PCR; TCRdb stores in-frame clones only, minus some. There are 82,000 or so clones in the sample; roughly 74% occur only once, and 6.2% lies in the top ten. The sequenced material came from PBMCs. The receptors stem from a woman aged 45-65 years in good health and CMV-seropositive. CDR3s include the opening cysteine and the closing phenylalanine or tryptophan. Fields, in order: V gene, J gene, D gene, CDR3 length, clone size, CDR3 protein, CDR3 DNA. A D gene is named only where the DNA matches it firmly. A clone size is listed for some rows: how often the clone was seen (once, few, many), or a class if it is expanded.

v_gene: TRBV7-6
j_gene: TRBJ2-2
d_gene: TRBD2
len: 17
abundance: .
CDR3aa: CASSLAVLAGVTGELFF
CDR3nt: TGTGCCAGCAGCTTAGCGGTACTAGCGGGAGTGACCGGGGAGCTGTTTTTT

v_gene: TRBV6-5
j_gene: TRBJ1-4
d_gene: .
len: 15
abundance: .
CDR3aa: CASSYSPQINEKLFF
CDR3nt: TGTGCCAGCAGTTACTCGCCACAGATTAATGAAAAACTGTTTTTT

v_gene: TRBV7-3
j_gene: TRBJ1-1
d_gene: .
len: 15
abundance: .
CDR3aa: CASSLARGMNTEAFF
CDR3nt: TGTGCCAGCAGCTTAGCCAGGGGCATGAACACTGAAGCTTTCTTT

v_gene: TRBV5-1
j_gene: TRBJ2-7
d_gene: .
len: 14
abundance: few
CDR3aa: CASSLGQGKPEQYF
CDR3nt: TGCGCCAGCAGCTTGGGGCAGGGAAAGCCCGAGCAGTACTTC

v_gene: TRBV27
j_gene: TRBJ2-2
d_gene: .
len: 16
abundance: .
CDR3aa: CASSFSTVTSGGELFF
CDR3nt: TGTGCCAGCAGTTTCTCCACCGTTACGAGCGGCGGGGAGCTGTTTTTT

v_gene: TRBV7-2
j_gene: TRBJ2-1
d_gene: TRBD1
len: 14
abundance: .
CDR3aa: CASSLAGQYNEQFF
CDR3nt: TGTGCCAGCAGCTTAGCGGGACAGTACAATGAGCAGTTCTTC

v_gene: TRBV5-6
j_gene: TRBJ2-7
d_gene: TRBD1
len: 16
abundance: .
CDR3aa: CASSFWWTGGPYEQYF
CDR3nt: TGTGCCAGCAGTTTCTGGTGGACAGGGGGTCCCTACGAGCAGTACTTC

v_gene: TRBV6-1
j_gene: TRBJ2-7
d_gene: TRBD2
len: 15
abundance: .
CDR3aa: CASSELAGGRYEQYF
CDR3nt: TGTGCCAGCAGCGAACTAGCGGGAGGGCGGTACGAGCAGTACTTC

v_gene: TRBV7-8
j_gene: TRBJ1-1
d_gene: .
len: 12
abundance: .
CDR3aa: CASSGEGGEAFF
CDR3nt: TGTGCCAGCTCGGGGGAGGGGGGCGAAGCTTTCTTT

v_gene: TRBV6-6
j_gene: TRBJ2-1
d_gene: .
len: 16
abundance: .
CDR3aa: CASSYYGGTTTNEQFF
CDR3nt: TGTGCCAGCAGTTACTATGGCGGGACCACGACCAATGAGCAGTTCTTC

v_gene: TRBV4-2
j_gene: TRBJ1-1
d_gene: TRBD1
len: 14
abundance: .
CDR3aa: CASSPWTGGTEAFF
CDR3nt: TGTGCCAGCAGCCCCTGGACAGGGGGCACTGAAGCTTTCTTT

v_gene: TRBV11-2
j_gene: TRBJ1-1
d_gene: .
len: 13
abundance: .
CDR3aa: CASSLSVATEAFF
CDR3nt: TGTGCCAGCAGCTTAAGTGTGGCCACTGAAGCTTTCTTT

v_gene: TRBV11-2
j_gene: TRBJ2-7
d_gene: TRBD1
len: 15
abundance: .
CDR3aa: CASSLVGDSTYEQYF
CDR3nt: TGTGCCAGCAGCTTAGTAGGGGACAGCACCTACGAGCAGTACTTC

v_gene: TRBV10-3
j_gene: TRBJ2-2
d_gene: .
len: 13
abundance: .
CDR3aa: CAISEGEAGELFF
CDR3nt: TGTGCCATCAGTGAAGGGGAGGCCGGGGAGCTGTTTTTT

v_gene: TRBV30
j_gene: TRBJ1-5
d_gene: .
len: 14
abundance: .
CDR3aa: CAWSAGGKGQPQHF
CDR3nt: TGTGCCTGGAGCGCGGGAGGGAAGGGTCAGCCCCAGCATTTT

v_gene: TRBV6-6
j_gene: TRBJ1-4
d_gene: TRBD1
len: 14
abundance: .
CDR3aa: CASSYHPGGEKLFF
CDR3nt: TGTGCCAGCAGTTATCATCCAGGGGGCGAAAAACTGTTTTTT

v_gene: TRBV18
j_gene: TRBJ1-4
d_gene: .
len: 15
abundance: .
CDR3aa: CASSPRGGREEKLFF
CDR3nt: TGTGCCAGCTCACCACGGGGGGGGCGCGAAGAAAAACTGTTTTTT

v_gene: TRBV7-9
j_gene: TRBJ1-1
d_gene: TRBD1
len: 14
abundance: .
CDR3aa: CASSRGTANTEAFF
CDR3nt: TGTGCCAGCAGCCGCGGGACAGCGAACACTGAAGCTTTCTTT

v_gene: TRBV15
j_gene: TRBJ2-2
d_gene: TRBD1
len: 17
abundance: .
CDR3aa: CATSRAPGTVNTGELFF
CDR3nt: TGTGCCACCAGCAGAGCCCCCGGGACAGTGAACACCGGGGAGCTGTTTTTT

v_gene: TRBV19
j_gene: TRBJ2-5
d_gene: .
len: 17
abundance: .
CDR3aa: CASSRRLSKMGRETQYF
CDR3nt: TGTGCCAGTAGCAGGCGACTTTCAAAGATGGGGAGGGAGACCCAGTACTTC

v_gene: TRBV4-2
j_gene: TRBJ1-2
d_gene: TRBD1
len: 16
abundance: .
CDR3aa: CASSQAGQGLNYGYTF
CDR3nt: TGTGCCAGCAGCCAAGCTGGACAGGGGTTAAACTATGGCTACACCTTC

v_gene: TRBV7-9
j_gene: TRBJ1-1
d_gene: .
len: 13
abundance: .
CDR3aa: CASSHTGGTEAFF
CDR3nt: TGTGCCAGCAGCCACACGGGGGGCACTGAAGCTTTCTTT

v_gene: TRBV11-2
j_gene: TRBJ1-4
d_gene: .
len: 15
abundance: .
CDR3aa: CASSSQGGADEKLFF
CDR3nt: TGTGCCAGCAGCTCACAGGGAGGGGCCGATGAAAAACTGTTTTTT

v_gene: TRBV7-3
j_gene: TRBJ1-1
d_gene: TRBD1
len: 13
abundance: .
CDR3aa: CASSFDRGTEAFF
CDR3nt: TGTGCCAGCAGCTTCGACAGGGGCACTGAAGCTTTCTTT

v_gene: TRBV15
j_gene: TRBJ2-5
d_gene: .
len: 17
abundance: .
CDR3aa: CATSRDGGRAYQETQYF
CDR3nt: TGTGCCACCAGCAGAGATGGGGGCAGGGCTTACCAAGAGACCCAGTACTTC

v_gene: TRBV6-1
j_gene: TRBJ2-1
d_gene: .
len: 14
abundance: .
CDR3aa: CASRPEVLRNEQFF
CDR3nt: TGTGCCAGCCGCCCCGAGGTACTACGCAATGAGCAGTTCTTC

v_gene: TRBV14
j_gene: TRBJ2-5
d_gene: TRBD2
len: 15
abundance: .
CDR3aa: CASSLRLAGAETQYF
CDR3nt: TGTGCCAGCAGCCTTCGACTAGCGGGAGCTGAGACCCAGTACTTC

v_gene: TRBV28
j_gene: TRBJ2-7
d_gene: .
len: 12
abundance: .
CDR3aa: CASSYSPLEQYF
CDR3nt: TGTGCCAGCAGTTATTCCCCCCTAGAGCAGTACTTC

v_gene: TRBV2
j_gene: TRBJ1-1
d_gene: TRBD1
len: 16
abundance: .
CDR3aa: CASSDDWTGRNTEAFF
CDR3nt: TGTGCCAGCAGTGATGATTGGACAGGTCGGAACACTGAAGCTTTCTTT

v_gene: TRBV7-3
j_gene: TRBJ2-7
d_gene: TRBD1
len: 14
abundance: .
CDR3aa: CASSPGGISDEQYF
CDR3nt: TGTGCCAGCAGCCCAGGGGGCATATCGGATGAGCAGTACTTC

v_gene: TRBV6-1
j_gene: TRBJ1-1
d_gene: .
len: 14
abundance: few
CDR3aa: CASSEHSSNTEAFF
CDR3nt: TGTGCCAGCAGTGAACATTCCAGTAACACTGAAGCTTTCTTT

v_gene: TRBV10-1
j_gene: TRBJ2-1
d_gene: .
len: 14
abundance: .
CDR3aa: CASSAAGLDNEQFF
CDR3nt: TGCGCCAGCAGTGCGGCGGGACTCGACAATGAGCAGTTCTTC